A single sample gave rise to the 3 T cell receptor beta chains below, sequenced in a study of blood T cell repertoires in COVID-19. The assay was immunoSEQ multiplex PCR, and TCRdb's table has in-frame clones only and misses some. Among under 350,000 clones listed, 90% were seen once. The source material was PBMCs or T cells enriched from blood (not recorded which). The receptors come from a man in his sixties who had recovered from COVID-19.

This clone was counted many times. This chain links TRBV29-1 with TRBJ1-1; D ambiguous. Trimming pared 7 bases from V and 5 bases from J, leaving 14 bases between. CDR3 size: 12 residues. CDR1 is SQVTM and CDR2 is ANQGSEA in the germline V gene. CDR3 sequence (DNA): TGCAGCGCGTGGGCCGTACGGACTGAAGCTTTCTTT. Translated, it gives CSAWAVRTEAFF.

The chain uses TRBV2 and TRBJ2-1; 9 bases map to TRBD1. Trimming removed 6 bases from V and 0 bases from J; junction bases left unmatched: 9. The CDR3 is 17 amino acids. In germline, CDR1 is SNHLY, CDR2 FYNNEI. CDR3 DNA: TGTGCCAGCAGACCGACAGGGGGTCTCAACTCCTACAATGAGCAGTTCTTC. It codes for CASRPTGGLNSYNEQFF. Supplemented by reference TRBV2 and TRBJ2-1, the full variable domain reads EPEVTQTPSHQVTQMGQEVILRCVPISNHLYFYWYRQILGQKVEFLVSFYNNEISEKSEIFDDQFSVERPDGSNFTLKIRSTKLEDSAMYFCASRPTGGLNSYNEQFFGPGTRLTVL.

V and J are TRBV28 and TRBJ2-5; D is possibly TRBD1 (5 bases). The V gene's germline CDR1 is MDHEN and CDR2 SYDVKM. Trimming took 5 bases from V and 5 from J, leaving 24 bases between them. This CDR3 has 17 residues. Written as DNA, the CDR3 is TGTGCCAGCAGTACCCCATCTGCAGGGCGTGCGAGTGAGACCCAGTACTTC. Its translation is CASSTPSAGRASETQYF.